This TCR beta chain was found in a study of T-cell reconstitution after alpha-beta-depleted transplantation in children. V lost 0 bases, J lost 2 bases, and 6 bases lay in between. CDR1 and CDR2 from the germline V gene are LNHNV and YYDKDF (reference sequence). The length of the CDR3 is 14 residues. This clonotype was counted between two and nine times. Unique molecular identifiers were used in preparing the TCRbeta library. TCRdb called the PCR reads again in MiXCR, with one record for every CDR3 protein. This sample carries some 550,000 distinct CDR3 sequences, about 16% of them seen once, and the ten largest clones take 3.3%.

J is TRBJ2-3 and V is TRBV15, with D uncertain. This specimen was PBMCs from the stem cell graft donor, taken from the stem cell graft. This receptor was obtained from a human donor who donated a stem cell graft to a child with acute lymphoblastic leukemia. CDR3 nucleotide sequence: TGTGCCACCAGCAGAGACGGGTTCACAGATACGCAGTATTTT. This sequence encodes CATSRDGFTDTQYF. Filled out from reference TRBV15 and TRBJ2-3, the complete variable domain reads DAMVIQNPRYQVTQFGKPVTLSCSQTLNHNVMYWYQQKSSQAPKLLFHYYDKDFNNEADTPDNFQSRRPNTSFCFLDIRSPGLGDTAMYLCATSRDGFTDTQYFGPGTRLTVL.